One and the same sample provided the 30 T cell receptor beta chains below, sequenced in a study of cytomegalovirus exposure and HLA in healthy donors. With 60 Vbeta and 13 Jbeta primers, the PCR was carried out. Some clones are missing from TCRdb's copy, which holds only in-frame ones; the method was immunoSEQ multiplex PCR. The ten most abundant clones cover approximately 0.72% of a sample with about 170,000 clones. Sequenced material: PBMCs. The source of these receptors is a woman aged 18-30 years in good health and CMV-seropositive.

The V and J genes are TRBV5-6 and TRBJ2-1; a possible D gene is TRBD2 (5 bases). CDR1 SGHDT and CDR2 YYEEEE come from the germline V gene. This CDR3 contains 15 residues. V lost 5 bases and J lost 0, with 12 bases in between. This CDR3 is CASRYSVSSYNEQFF. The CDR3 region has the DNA TGTGCCAGCAGGTATAGCGTGAGCTCCTACAATGAGCAGTTCTTC.

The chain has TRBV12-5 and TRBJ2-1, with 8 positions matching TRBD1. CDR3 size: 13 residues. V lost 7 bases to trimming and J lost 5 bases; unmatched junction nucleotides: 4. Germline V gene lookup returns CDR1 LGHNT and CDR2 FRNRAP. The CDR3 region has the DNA TGTGCTAGTGAACGGACAGGGAACAATGAGCAGTTCTTC. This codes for CASERTGNNEQFF.

CDR3 nucleotides: TGTGCCACCAGCAGAGATATTGCGGTTGGAGATACGCAGTATTTT. This encodes CATSRDIAVGDTQYF. The chain combines TRBV15 with TRBJ2-3; D is ambiguous. The CDR3 has 15 amino acids. From germline, CDR1 is LNHNV and CDR2 YYDKDF (reference sequence). The V end was cut by 0 bases, the J end by 5 bases, with 12 bases between.

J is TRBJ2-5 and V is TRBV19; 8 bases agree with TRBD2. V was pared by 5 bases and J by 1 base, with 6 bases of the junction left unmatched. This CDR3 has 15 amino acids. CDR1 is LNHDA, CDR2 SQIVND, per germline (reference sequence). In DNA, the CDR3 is TGTGCCAGTAGTCGCGTCGCGGGAGGCCAAGAGACCCAGTACTTC. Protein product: CASSRVAGGQETQYF.

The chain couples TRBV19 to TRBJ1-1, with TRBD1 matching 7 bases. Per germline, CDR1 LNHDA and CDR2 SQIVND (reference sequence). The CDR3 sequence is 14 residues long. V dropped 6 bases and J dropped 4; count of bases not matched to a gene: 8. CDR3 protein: CASRFARGVTEAFF. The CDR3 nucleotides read TGTGCCAGTAGGTTCGCCAGGGGGGTCACTGAAGCTTTCTTT.

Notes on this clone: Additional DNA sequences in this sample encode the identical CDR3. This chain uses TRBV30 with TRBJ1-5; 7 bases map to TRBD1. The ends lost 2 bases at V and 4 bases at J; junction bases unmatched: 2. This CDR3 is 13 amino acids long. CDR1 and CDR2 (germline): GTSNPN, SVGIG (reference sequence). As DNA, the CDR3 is TGTGCCTGGAGTTTACAGGGGAATCAGCCCCAGCATTTT. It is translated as CAWSLQGNQPQHF. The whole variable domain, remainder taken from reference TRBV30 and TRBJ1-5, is SQTIHQWPATLVQPVGSPLSLECTVEGTSNPNLYWYRQAAGRGLQLLFYSVGIGQISSEVPQNLSASRPQDRQFILSSKKLLLSDSGFYLCAWSLQGNQPQHFGDGTRLSIL.

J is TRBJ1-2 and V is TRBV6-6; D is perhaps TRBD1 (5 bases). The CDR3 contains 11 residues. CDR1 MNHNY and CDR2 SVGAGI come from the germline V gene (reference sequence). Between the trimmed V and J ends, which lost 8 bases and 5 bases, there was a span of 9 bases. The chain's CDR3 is CASHDRYGYTF. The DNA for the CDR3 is TGTGCCAGCCACGACAGATATGGCTACACCTTC.

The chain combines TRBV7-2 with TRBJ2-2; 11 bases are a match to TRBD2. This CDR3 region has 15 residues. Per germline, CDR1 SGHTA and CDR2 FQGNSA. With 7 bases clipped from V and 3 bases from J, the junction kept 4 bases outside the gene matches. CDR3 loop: CASTGTSGDTGELFF. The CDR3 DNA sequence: TGTGCCAGCACTGGGACTAGCGGAGACACCGGGGAGCTGTTTTTT.

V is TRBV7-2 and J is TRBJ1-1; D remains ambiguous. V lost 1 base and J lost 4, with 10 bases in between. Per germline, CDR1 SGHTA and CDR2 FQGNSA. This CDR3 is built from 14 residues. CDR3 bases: TGTGCCAGCAGCTTAGGGTCCCGGTCCACTGAAGCTTTCTTT. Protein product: CASSLGSRSTEAFF.

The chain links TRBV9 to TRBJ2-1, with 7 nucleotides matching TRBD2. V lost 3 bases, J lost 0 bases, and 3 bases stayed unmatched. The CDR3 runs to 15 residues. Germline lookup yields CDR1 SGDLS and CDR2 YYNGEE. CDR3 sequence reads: CASSAGGSSYNEQFF. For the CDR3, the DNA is TGTGCCAGCAGCGCCGGCGGGAGCTCCTACAATGAGCAGTTCTTC.

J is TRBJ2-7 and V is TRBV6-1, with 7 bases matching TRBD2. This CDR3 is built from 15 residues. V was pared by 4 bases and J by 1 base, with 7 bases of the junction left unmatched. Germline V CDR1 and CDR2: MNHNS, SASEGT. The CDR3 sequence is CASSGEGGASYEQYF. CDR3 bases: TGTGCCAGCAGTGGGGAGGGCGGAGCTTCCTACGAGCAGTACTTC.

This CDR3 reads CASSPHSGANVLTF. DNA of the CDR3: TGTGCCAGCAGCCCACACTCTGGGGCCAACGTCCTGACTTTC. The chain is built from TRBV11-3 and TRBJ2-6, with D uncertain. Germline CDR1 and CDR2: SGHNT and YENEEA. Trimming took 5 bases from V and 0 from J, leaving 5 bases between them. The CDR3 sequence is 14 residues long. Looking up the rest from reference TRBV11-3 and TRBJ2-6 gives the full variable domain: EAGVVQSPRYKIIEKKQPVAFWCNPISGHNTLYWYLQNLGQGPELLIRYENEEAVDDSQLPKDRFSAERLKGVDSTLKIQPAELGDSAVYLCASSPHSGANVLTFGAGSRLTVL.

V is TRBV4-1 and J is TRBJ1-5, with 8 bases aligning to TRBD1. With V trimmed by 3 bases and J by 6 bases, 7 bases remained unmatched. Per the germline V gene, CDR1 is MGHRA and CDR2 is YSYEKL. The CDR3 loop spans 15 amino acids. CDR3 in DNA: TGCGCCAGCAGCCAGGTGGACAGGGTGATTCAGCCCCAGCATTTT. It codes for CASSQVDRVIQPQHF.

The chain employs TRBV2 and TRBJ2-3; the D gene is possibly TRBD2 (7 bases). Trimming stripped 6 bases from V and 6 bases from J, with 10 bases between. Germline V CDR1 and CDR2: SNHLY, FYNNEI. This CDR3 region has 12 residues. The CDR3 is CASSKGGDTQYF. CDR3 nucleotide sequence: TGTGCCAGCAGCAAGGGGGGGGATACGCAGTATTTT.

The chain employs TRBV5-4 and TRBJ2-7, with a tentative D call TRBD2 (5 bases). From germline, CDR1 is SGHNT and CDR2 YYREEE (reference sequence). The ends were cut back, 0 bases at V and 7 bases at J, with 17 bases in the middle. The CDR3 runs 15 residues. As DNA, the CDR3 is TGTGCCAGCAGCTTGGCCAGCGGTAGGGTTGAGGAGCAGTACTTC. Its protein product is CASSLASGRVEEQYF.

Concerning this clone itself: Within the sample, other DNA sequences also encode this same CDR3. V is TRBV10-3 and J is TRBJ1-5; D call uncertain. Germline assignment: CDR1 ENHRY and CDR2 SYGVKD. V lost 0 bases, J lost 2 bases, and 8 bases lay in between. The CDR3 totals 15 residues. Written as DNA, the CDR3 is TGTGCCATCAGTGAGTCCGCGCAGGGCAATCAGCCCCAGCATTTT. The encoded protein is CAISESAQGNQPQHF.

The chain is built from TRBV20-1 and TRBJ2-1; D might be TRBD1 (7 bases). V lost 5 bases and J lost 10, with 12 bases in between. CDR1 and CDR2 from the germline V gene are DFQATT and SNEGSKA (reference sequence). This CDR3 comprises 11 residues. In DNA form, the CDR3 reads TGCAGTGCTGCGGGACAGAGGGAGCAGTTCTTC. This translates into CSAAGQREQFF.

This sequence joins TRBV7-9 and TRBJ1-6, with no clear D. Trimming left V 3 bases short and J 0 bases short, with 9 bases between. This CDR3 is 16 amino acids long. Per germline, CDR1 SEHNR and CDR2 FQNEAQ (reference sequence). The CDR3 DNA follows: TGTGCCAGCAGCTTTGACACCGTCTCCTATAATTCACCCCTCCACTTT. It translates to CASSFDTVSYNSPLHF.

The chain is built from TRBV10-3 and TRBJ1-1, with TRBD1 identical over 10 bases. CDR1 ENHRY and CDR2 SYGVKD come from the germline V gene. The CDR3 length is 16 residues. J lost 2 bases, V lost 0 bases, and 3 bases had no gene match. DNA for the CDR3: TGTGCCATCAGTGAGTCGACAGGGGGCGCCAACACTGAAGCTTTCTTT. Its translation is CAISESTGGANTEAFF.

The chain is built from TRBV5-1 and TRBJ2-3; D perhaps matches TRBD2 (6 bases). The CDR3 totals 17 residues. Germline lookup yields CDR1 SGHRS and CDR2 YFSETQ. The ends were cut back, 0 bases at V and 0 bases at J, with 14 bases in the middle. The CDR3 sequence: CASSLGIAGLSTDTQYF. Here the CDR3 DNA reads TGCGCCAGCAGCTTGGGGATCGCGGGACTTAGCACAGATACGCAGTATTTT.

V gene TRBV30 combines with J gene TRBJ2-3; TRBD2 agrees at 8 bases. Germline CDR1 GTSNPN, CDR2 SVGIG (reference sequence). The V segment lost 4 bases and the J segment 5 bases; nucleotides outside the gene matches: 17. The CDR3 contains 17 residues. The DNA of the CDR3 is TGTGCCTGGACTAACGGCCTCGGGGGGGGGCGAGTAGATACGCAGTATTTT. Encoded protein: CAWTNGLGGGRVDTQYF.

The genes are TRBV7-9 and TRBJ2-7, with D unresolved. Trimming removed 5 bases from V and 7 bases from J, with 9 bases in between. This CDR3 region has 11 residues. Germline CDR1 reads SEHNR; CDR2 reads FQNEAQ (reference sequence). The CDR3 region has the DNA TGTGCCAGCAGCCTGTACAGAGAGCAGTACTTC. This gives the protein CASSLYREQYF.

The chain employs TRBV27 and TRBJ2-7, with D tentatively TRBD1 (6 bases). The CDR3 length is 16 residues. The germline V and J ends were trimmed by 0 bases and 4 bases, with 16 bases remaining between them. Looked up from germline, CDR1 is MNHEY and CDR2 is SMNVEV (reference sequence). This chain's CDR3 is CASSLSNQGQNYEQYF. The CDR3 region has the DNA TGTGCCAGCAGTTTATCAAACCAGGGACAAAATTACGAGCAGTACTTC.

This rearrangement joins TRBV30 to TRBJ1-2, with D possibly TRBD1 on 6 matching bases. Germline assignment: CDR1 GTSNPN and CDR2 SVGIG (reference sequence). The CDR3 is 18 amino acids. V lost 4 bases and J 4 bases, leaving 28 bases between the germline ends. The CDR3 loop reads CAWNPGTRTAQLIYGYTF. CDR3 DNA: TGTGCCTGGAATCCTGGTACCCGGACAGCCCAACTCATCTATGGCTACACCTTC.

Written as DNA, the CDR3 is TGCGCCAGCAGCTCCCTGACTAGCGGGAGAAACAACGAGCAGTACTTC. Translating it yields CASSSLTSGRNNEQYF. The chain is built from TRBV5-1 and TRBJ2-7; 12 bases agree with TRBD2. The V gene end was trimmed by 3 bases and the J gene end by 5 bases; junction bases not matched to a gene: 9. Germline V lookup: CDR1 SGHRS, CDR2 YFSETQ. The CDR3 runs 16 residues.

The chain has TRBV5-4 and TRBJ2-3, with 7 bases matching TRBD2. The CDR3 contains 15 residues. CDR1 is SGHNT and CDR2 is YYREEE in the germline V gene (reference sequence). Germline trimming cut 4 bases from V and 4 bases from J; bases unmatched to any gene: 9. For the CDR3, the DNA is TGTGCCAGCAGCCCCGTAAGCGGGGATTCAGATACGCAGTATTTT. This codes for CASSPVSGDSDTQYF.

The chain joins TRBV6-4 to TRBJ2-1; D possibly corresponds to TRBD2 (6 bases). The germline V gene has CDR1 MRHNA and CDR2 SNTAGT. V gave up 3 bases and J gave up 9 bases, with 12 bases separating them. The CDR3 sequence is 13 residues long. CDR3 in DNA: TGTGCCAGCAGTGAGGGAGGAGTGGGTGAGCAGTTCTTC. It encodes CASSEGGVGEQFF.

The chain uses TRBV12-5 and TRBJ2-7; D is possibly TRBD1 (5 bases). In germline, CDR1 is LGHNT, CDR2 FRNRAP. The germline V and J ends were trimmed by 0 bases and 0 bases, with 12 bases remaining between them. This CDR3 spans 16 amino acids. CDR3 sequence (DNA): TGTGCTAGTGGTTTGGTCGTCGACAGCTACTCCTACGAGCAGTACTTC. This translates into CASGLVVDSYSYEQYF.

CDR3 amino acids: CASSPTQRGFGTEAFF. CDR3 nucleotide sequence: TGTGCCAGCTCACCTACCCAACGGGGATTTGGCACTGAAGCTTTCTTT. The chain links TRBV18 to TRBJ1-1, with D hard to call. V lost 3 bases and J 4 bases, leaving 18 bases between the germline ends. The CDR3 runs to 16 residues. Germline lookup yields CDR1 KGHSH and CDR2 LQKENI.

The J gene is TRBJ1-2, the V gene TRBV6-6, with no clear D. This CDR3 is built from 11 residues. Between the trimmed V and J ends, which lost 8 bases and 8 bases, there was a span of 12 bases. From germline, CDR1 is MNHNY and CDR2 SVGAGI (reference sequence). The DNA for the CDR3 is TGTGCCAGCGGCGGAGGGCTAGGCTACACCTTC. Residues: CASGGGLGYTF.